This TCR beta chain appears in the sequencing data of a study of molecular identifiers for immune sequencing clone quantification. The table lists this clonotype with many counts. The germline gives CDR1 SEHNR, CDR2 FQNEAQ (reference sequence). V shed 1 base and J shed 4 bases, with 6 bases lying between them. There are 13 residues in the CDR3. In preparing bulk TCR libraries, previously described methods and listed TCR primers were used. TCRdb fed the PCR reads into MiXCR, producing one record per CDR3 protein. The sample consists of 460,000 or so distinct CDR3 sequences, about 21% of them appearing once.

V usage is TRBV7-9 and J usage is TRBJ2-3; D may be TRBD1 (5 bases). Sequencing was carried out using naive CD8+ T cells from blood, with Jurkat cell RNA spiked in. Documented subset: FACS-sorted CD8+CD4-CCR7+CD45RA+ naive T cells. The source of this sequence is a human donor in good health. Some libraries in this study had Jurkat cell RNA spiked in. This CDR3 reads CASSLEGADTQYF. The CDR3 DNA follows: TGTGCCAGCAGCTTAGAAGGGGCAGATACGCAGTATTTT.